This TCR beta chain was retrieved from a study of Graves' ophthalmopathy and Graves' hyperthyroidism. The overall study: Hyperthyroidism counted as stable given no ophthalmopathy within 18 months of follow-up.

Study outcomes and limitations: Blood was where most expanded thyroid clonotypes above 0.001 frequency also turned up.

TCR beta CDR3 regions were amplified from RNA transcripts. Second-round multiplex PCR came after first-round RT-PCR with HTBI primers. Each CDR3 protein is one row after TCRdb ran MiXCR on the multiplex PCR reads. The sample carries about 1.1 million distinct CDR3 sequences, approximately 35% recorded once. Germline values: CDR1 SGHRS, CDR2 YFSETQ. The V and J ends lost 0 bases and 6 bases respectively, with 12 bases between them. The CDR3 consists of 14 residues. This clonotype was observed once. No antigen is known for it. A much bigger clone sits one base away, suggesting this may be a read error. The sequence came from an adult man with Graves' hyperthyroidism. The rearrangement uses TRBV5-1 and TRBJ1-2; no reliable D call. The sequenced sample consisted of peripheral blood or thyroid tissue (not recorded which). CDR3 nucleotides: TGCGCCAGCAGCTTGGTTTTGTTCGCCGATGGCTACACCTTC. This gives the protein CASSLVLFADGYTF.